The source of this T cell receptor beta chain is a study of CD8+CD57+ T cells in acquired aplastic anemia. Study conclusions and caveats: There were 25 to 30 CD8+ CDR3 sequences that occurred in both patients and controls.

Concerning this clonotype: The antigen is unknown.

CDR1 and CDR2 from the germline V gene are SNHLY and FYNNEI. V gave up 6 bases and J gave up 7 bases, with 6 bases separating them. There are 10 residues in the CDR3. TCR beta VDJ and CDR3 profiles were obtained from a genomic DNA template. TCRdb reanalysed the reads using MiXCR and keeps one entry per CDR3 protein. The data hold around 190,000 distinct CDR3 sequences, with around 59% observed a single time. The sample taken for sequencing was sorted CD4+, CD8+, or CD8+CD57+ T cells (not recorded which) from PBMCs. V usage is TRBV2 and J usage is TRBJ1-1; D might be TRBD1 (5 bases). The sequence came from a human donor in good health, serving as a control. The chain's CDR3 is CASRQGEAFF. In DNA form, the CDR3 reads TGTGCCAGCAGGCAGGGTGAAGCTTTCTTT.